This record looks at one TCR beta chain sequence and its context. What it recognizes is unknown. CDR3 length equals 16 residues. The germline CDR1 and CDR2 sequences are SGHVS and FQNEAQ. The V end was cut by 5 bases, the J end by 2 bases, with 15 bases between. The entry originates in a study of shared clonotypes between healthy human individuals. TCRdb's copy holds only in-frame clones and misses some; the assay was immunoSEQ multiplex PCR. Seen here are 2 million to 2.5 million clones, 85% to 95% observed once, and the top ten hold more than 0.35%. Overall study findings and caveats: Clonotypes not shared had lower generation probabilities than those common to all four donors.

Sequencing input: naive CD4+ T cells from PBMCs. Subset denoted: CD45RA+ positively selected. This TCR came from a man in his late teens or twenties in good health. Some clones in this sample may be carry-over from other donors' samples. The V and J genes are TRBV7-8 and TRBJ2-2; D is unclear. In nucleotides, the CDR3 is TGTGCCAGCAGCCCTGAACTTTGGAAAAACACCGGGGAGCTGTTTTTT. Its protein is CASSPELWKNTGELFF.